This T cell receptor beta chain was identified during a study of blood T cells in healthy people across ages. PCR was performed a second time for roughly 7 to 11 cycles using a sample-barcoded 5' primer and a J-beta primer mix. MiXCR, applied by TCRdb to the 5' RACE reads, yields one record per CDR3 protein. The sample consists of fewer than 2,000,000 distinct CDR3 sequences, 39% of them appearing once. A remark on this clonotype: The antigen remains unidentified.

Trimming took 10 bases from V and 7 from J, leaving 19 bases between them. CDR1 is SGHTA and CDR2 is FQGNSA in the germline V gene. The CDR3 is 13 amino acids. Per-sample PBMC isolation yielded at least 7 million cells. Extraction of total RNA produced a minimum of 6 micrograms from each sample. Study-level findings and limits: Strong correlation existed between TCR beta diversity and naive T cell percentage.

This chain joins TRBV7-2 and TRBJ1-2; TRBD1 might be the D (6 bases). The sequence derives from a human donor in good health. Sample: blood. The CDR3 region has the DNA TGTGCCACCTACAGGGAGGTGGCTTCTGGCTACACCTTC. Its translation: CATYREVASGYTF.